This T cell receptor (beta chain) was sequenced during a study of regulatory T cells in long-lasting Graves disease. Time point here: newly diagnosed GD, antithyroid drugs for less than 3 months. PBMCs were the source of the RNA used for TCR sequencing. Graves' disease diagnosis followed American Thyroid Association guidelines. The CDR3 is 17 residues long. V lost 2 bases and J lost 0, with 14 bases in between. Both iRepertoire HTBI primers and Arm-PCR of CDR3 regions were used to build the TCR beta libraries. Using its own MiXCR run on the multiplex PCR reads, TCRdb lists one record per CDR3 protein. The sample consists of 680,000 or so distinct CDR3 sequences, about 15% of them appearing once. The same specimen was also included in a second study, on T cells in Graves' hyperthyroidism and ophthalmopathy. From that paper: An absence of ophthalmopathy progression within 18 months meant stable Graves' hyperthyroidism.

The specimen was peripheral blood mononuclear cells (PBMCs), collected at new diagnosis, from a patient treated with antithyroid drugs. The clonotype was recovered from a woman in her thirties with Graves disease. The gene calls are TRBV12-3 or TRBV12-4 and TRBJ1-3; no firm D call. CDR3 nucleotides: TGTGCCAGCAGTTTACTCCCTCCGTCAGACTCTGGAAACACCATATATTTT. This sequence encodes CASSLLPPSDSGNTIYF.